The 21 T cell receptor beta chains below all came from one sample that was sequenced in a study of CD8+CD57+ T cells in acquired aplastic anemia. Both TCR beta VDJ combination and CDR3 sequence profiling were carried out. Genomic DNA was the template for this profiling. TCRdb ran MiXCR on the reads and lists one entry per CDR3 protein. The table lists a few hundred thousand distinct CDR3 sequences, about two thirds of them singletons. Sample: sorted CD4+, CD8+, or CD8+CD57+ T cells (not recorded which) from PBMCs. These receptors all come from a human donor in good health, serving as a control.

Notes on this clonotype: This sequence may be a read error, since a much larger clone differs from it by one base. This sequence joins TRBV5-1 and TRBJ2-5, with D maybe TRBD1 (5 bases). There are 15 residues in the CDR3. Germline V gene sequence: CDR1 SGHRS, CDR2 YFSETQ. The CDR3 reads CASSPATEVQGTQYF. The CDR3, as DNA: TGCGCCAGCAGCCCCGCGACAGAAGTCCAAGGGACCCAGTACTTC.

The chain couples TRBV24-1 to TRBJ2-1; TRBD2 matches at 8 bases. This CDR3 is built from 16 residues. Trimming at V came to 0 bases and at J to 1 base, leaving 1 base not matched to a gene. In germline, CDR1 is KGHDR, CDR2 SFDVKD. CDR3 sequence: CATSDLGGGSYNEQFF. CDR3 sequence (DNA): TGTGCCACCAGTGATTTGGGCGGGGGGTCCTACAATGAGCAGTTCTTC.

In its sample, this clonotype was seen a few times. This chain uses TRBV19 with TRBJ2-5; D may match TRBD1 or TRBD2 (6 bases each). The CDR3 is 13 amino acids. V lost 9 bases, J lost 5 bases, and 16 bases lay in between. Germline assignment: CDR1 LNHDA and CDR2 SQIVND (reference sequence). The CDR3 region is CASVTAGGETQYF. The CDR3 DNA reads TGTGCCAGCGTGACCGCCGGGGGCGAGACCCAGTACTTC. The full variable domain, with the rest looked up from reference TRBV19 and TRBJ2-5, is DGGITQSPKYLFRKEGQNVTLSCEQNLNHDAMYWYRQDPGQGLRLIYYSQIVNDFQKGDIAEGYSVSREKKESFPLTVTSAQKNPTAFYLCASVTAGGETQYFGPGTRLLVL.

As regards this clonotype: At one boundary the junction diverges from the germline segment, which might be a read error. The chain joins TRBV7-2 to TRBJ2-7; 12 bases line up with TRBD2. Germline V gene sequence: CDR1 SGHTA, CDR2 FQGNSA. CDR3 length equals 14 residues. CDR3 residues: CASRRITSGGTAQF. The DNA of the CDR3 is TGTGCCAGCAGACGCATCACTAGCGGGGGGACAGCACAGTTC. Full variable domain (rest looked up from reference TRBV7-2 and TRBJ2-7): GAGVSQSPSNKVTEKGKDVELRCDPISGHTALYWYRQSLGQGLEFLIYFQGNSAPDKSGLPSDRFSAERTGGSVSTLTIQRTQQEDSAVYLCASRRITSGGTAQFGPGTRLTVT.

A word on this clonotype: Sequence at one end of the junction differs from germline and may be a read error. The genes are TRBV19 and TRBJ2-1; TRBD2 is a possible D gene (5 bases). The length of the CDR3 is 13 residues. In germline, CDR1 is LNHDA, CDR2 SQIVND (reference sequence). As DNA, the CDR3 is TGTGCCAGTAGCACTAGACGGCTCAATCAGCAGTTCTTC. Amino acid sequence: CASSTRRLNQQFF. Using reference TRBV19 and TRBJ2-1 for the parts outside the CDR3, the full variable domain is DGGITQSPKYLFRKEGQNVTLSCEQNLNHDAMYWYRQDPGQGLRLIYYSQIVNDFQKGDIAEGYSVSREKKESFPLTVTSAQKNPTAFYLCASSTRRLNQQFFGPGTRLTVL.

This clonotype has just a few counts. The V and J genes are TRBV27 and TRBJ2-7, with D unclear. The CDR3 totals 14 residues. With 2 bases removed from V and 2 bases from J, the gap between germline ends came to 10 bases. CDR1 and CDR2 (germline): MNHEY, SMNVEV (reference sequence). CDR3 amino acids: CASSLVASTYEQYF. The CDR3 DNA reads as TGTGCCAGCAGTTTAGTAGCATCTACCTACGAGCAGTACTTC.

Turning to this clonotype: It is likely a read error, because the conserved phenylalanine at the end of the CDR3 is missing. No DNA is shown, since the ends of the CDR3 on it are uncertain; the CDR3 is the one TCRdb lists. V gene TRBV2 combines with J gene TRBJ2-2; the D call in the table, TRBD1, was not verified against the DNA. Germline V gene data show CDR1 as SNHLY and CDR2 as FYNNEI. The CDR3 sequence runs 15 residues, both termini included. The CDR3: CATSGAGANAGELFL.

V usage is TRBV6-4 and J usage is TRBJ1-6, with D tentatively TRBD1 (5 bases). Trimming left V 8 bases short and J 1 base short, with 21 bases between. In germline, CDR1 is MRHNA, CDR2 SNTAGT. The CDR3 has 18 amino acids. The CDR3 sequence: CASLYSTPRGSYNSPLHF. CDR3 bases: TGTGCCAGCCTCTACTCGACCCCTAGGGGTTCCTATAATTCACCCCTCCACTTT.

The chain recombines TRBV20-1 with TRBJ1-5, with D unresolved. V gave up 3 bases and J gave up 5 bases, with 17 bases separating them. CDR1 is DFQATT, CDR2 SNEGSKA, per germline (reference sequence). This CDR3 region has 15 residues. The CDR3 is CSARTTGSRDQPQHF. CDR3 sequence (DNA): TGCAGTGCTAGGACGACGGGATCGAGGGATCAGCCCCAGCATTTT.

This clonotype was recorded at least ten times. The V gene is TRBV5-1, the J gene TRBJ1-3, with TRBD1 as a possible D gene (6 bases). The CDR3 is 16 residues long. Trimming removed 4 bases at V and 0 bases at J, with 14 bases between. In germline, CDR1 is SGHRS, CDR2 YFSETQ. CDR3 sequence (DNA): TGCGCCAGCAGCCCGGACAGCATGAGCTCTGGAAACACCATATATTTT. Residues: CASSPDSMSSGNTIYF.

This clonotype was detected only once. This chain connects TRBV5-1 to TRBJ2-3, with D unresolved. Trimming removed 0 bases at V and 2 bases at J, with 10 bases between. The CDR3 sequence is 15 residues long. CDR1 and CDR2 (germline): SGHRS, YFSETQ. The CDR3 nucleotides read TGCGCCAGCAGCTTGGGCGGCGTGAACACAGATACGCAGTATTTT. Its protein is CASSLGGVNTDTQYF. Based on the CDR3 plus reference TRBV5-1 and TRBJ2-3, the full variable domain is KAGVTQTPRYLIKTRGQQVTLSCSPISGHRSVSWYQQTPGQGLQFLFEYFSETQRNKGNFPGRFSGRQFSNSRSEMNVSTLELGDSALYLCASSLGGVNTDTQYFGPGTRLTVL.

The chain is built from TRBV29-1 and TRBJ1-2; no firm D call. Per the germline V gene, CDR1 is SQVTM and CDR2 is ANQGSEA. The V gene lost 8 bases and the J gene lost 0 bases, with 16 bases spanning the gap. This CDR3 is 14 amino acids long. The CDR3 loop reads CSTGGGIANYGYTF. In DNA form, the CDR3 reads TGCAGCACCGGAGGCGGAATAGCTAACTATGGCTACACCTTC.

This clonotype was observed a few times. This sequence joins TRBV29-1 and TRBJ2-5; tentatively, D is TRBD1 or TRBD2 (5 bases each). V gave up 3 bases and J gave up 1 base, with 15 bases separating them. CDR3 size: 15 residues. Germline CDR1 is SQVTM and CDR2 is ANQGSEA. CDR3 sequence reads: CSVDWGSKAQETQYF. The DNA for the CDR3 is TGCAGCGTTGACTGGGGGTCCAAGGCCCAAGAGACCCAGTACTTC.

The rearrangement links TRBV15 to TRBJ1-1, with unresolved D. Germline CDR1 LNHNV, CDR2 YYDKDF (reference sequence). The CDR3 extends over 15 amino acids. V was clipped by 0 bases and J by 0 bases, with 8 bases between them. CDR3 loop: CATSRETSMNTEAFF. CDR3 DNA: TGTGCCACCAGCAGAGAAACGTCAATGAACACTGAAGCTTTCTTT.

As for this clonotype: The junction departs from germline at one end; a sequencing error may be responsible. The chain recombines TRBV7-3 with TRBJ2-5; D remains unclear. Germline V gives CDR1 SGHTA, CDR2 FQGTGA. This CDR3 has 11 residues. The DNA of the CDR3 is TGTGCCAGCAGTTTAACTGGGAACCAGTACTTC. Translation gives CASSLTGNQYF. The full variable domain, with the rest looked up from reference TRBV7-3 and TRBJ2-5, is GAGVSQTPSNKVTEKGKYVELRCDPISGHTALYWYRQSLGQGPEFLIYFQGTGAADDSGLPNDRFFAVRPEGSVSTLKIQRTERGDSAVYLCASSLTGNQYFGPGTRLLVL.

This clonotype was detected only once. The chain links TRBV4-1 to TRBJ2-3; 8 bases are a match to TRBD1. The CDR3 has 16 residues. V lost 6 bases to trimming and J lost 6 bases; unmatched junction nucleotides: 14. Germline V gene data show CDR1 as MGHRA and CDR2 as YSYEKL. The CDR3 reads CASSDGRTGFMDTQYF. Here the CDR3 DNA reads TGCGCCAGCAGTGATGGCCGGACAGGGTTCATGGATACGCAGTATTTT.

In regard to this clonotype: Germline and junction disagree at one end, which may indicate a read error. The chain combines TRBV7-2 with TRBJ2-1; D is ambiguous. This CDR3 region has 14 residues. Germline V gene data show CDR1 as SGHTA and CDR2 as FQGNSA. The CDR3 spells CASSLWRCNTPLYF. In nucleotides, the CDR3 is TGTGCCAGCAGCCTCTGGAGATGCAATACTCCGCTGTACTTC.

On this clonotype: The conserved phenylalanine or tryptophan normally closing the CDR3 is absent here, so this likely arose from a read error. The chain recombines TRBV7-9 with TRBJ2-5, with D unresolved. Germline lookup yields CDR1 SEHNR and CDR2 FQNEAQ (reference sequence). V lost 5 bases and J 2 bases, leaving 15 bases between the germline ends. This CDR3 has 15 residues. The CDR3 reads CASSQEGSGQETQYS. CDR3 nucleotide sequence: TGTGCCAGCAGCCAAGAAGGATCGGGTCAAGAGACCCAGTACTCC.

This rearrangement joins TRBV24-1 to TRBJ2-7; no clear D. The end of the DNA aligns better with TRBJ2-1, so the J call may be wrong. The CDR3 has 14 residues. Germline assignment: CDR1 KGHDR and CDR2 SFDVKD. The CDR3 spells CATSDFALGYEQFF. The CDR3 coding sequence is TGTGCCACCAGTGATTTCGCGCTGGGGTACGAGCAGTTCTTC.

V and J are TRBV7-2 and TRBJ1-1, with D perhaps TRBD1 (5 bases). This CDR3 is 15 amino acids long. Germline assignment: CDR1 SGHTA and CDR2 FQGNSA. V was pared by 5 bases and J by 1 base, with 14 bases between. The CDR3 nucleotides are TGTGCCAGCAGCCCATCGGCGGGGCGGAACACTGAAGCTTTCTTT. This encodes CASSPSAGRNTEAFF.

In its sample, this clonotype was seen many times. The chain combines TRBV6-1 with TRBJ1-2; a possible D gene is TRBD1 (5 bases). The germline V gene encodes CDR1 MNHNS and CDR2 SASEGT. The CDR3 totals 14 residues. V lost 2 bases to trimming and J lost 3 bases, with 10 bases between them. The CDR3 spells CASSEYWDYYGYTF. CDR3 sequence (DNA): TGTGCCAGCAGTGAATACTGGGACTACTATGGCTACACCTTC.